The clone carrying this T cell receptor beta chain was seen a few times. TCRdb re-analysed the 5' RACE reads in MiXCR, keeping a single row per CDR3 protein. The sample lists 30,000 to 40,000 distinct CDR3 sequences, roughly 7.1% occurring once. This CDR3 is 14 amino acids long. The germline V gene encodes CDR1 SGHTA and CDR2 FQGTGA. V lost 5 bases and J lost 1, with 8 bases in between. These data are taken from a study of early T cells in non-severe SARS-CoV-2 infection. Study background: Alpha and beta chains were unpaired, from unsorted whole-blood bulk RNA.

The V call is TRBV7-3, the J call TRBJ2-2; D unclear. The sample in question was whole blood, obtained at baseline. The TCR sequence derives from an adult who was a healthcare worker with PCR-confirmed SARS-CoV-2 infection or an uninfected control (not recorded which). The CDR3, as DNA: TGTGCCAGCAGCCTAGTGATGAACACCGGGGAGCTGTTTTTT. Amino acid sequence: CASSLVMNTGELFF.